The rows below give T cell receptor beta chains drawn from one sample of a study of response to subunit inactivated influenza vaccine. In TCRdb, the RT-PCR reads were re-called with MiXCR into one record per CDR3 protein. The sample comprises a few hundred thousand distinct CDR3 sequences, 12% to 15% of which are singletons, and 11% rests with the top ten. The sample in question was PBMCs from blood, obtained 11 to 12 days after vaccination. The receptors derive from a man aged 45-65 years who received an inactivated influenza vaccine. Both conserved end residues are part of each CDR3. D genes are given only for firm matches. Size is omitted from some rows. Given values are once, few, many or a class for expanded clones.

j_gene: TRBJ1-2; d_gene: .; abundance: few; v_gene: TRBV9; CDR3nt: TGTGCCAGCAGCGGACGGACGGCTCTAAATGGCTACACCTTC; CDR3aa: CASSGRTALNGYTF
j_gene: TRBJ2-7; d_gene: .; abundance: few; v_gene: TRBV20-1; CDR3nt: TGCAGTGCTAGCCTCGGTTCTCCGGCGAGTTACGAGCAGTACTTC; CDR3aa: CSASLGSPASYEQYF
j_gene: TRBJ2-5; d_gene: .; abundance: .; v_gene: TRBV7-8; CDR3nt: TGTGCCAGCAGATCCGGATTTACGGAGACCCAGTACTTC; CDR3aa: CASRSGFTETQYF
j_gene: TRBJ1-1; d_gene: .; abundance: .; v_gene: TRBV18; CDR3nt: TGTGCCAGCTCATTTCTAGGGAAGTTTGGTGAAGCTTTCTTT; CDR3aa: CASSFLGKFGEAFF
j_gene: TRBJ2-1; d_gene: .; abundance: few; v_gene: TRBV3-1; CDR3nt: TGTGCCAGCAGCCCCTTGGGGGCCACCTCCTACAATGAGCAGTTCTTC; CDR3aa: CASSPLGATSYNEQFF
j_gene: TRBJ2-1; d_gene: TRBD2; abundance: .; v_gene: TRBV9; CDR3nt: TGTGCCAGCAGCGTAGGGTTAGCGGGGTCCTACAATGAGCAGTTCTTC; CDR3aa: CASSVGLAGSYNEQFF
j_gene: TRBJ1-6; d_gene: TRBD1; abundance: .; v_gene: TRBV5-1; CDR3nt: TGCGCCAGCAGCCTAGCGGGACAGAGCTATAATTCACCCCTCCACTTT; CDR3aa: CASSLAGQSYNSPLHF
j_gene: TRBJ1-1; d_gene: .; abundance: few; v_gene: TRBV6-1; CDR3nt: TGTGCCAGCAGTGAGCGTGGCACTGAAGCTTTCTTT; CDR3aa: CASSERGTEAFF
j_gene: TRBJ2-3; d_gene: TRBD1; abundance: few; v_gene: TRBV7-2; CDR3nt: TGTGCCAGCAGCTTTAACCCGGGACAGGGTGCTGATACGCAGTATTTT; CDR3aa: CASSFNPGQGADTQYF
j_gene: TRBJ2-7; d_gene: .; abundance: .; v_gene: TRBV4-3; CDR3nt: TGCGCCAGCAGCCAAGATCAAGCGAGAGGGGGATACGAGCAGTACTTC; CDR3aa: CASSQDQARGGYEQYF
j_gene: TRBJ1-1; d_gene: .; abundance: few; v_gene: TRBV4-2; CDR3nt: TGTGCCAGCAGCATTACCTTTGGAAACACTGAAGCTTTCTTT; CDR3aa: CASSITFGNTEAFF
j_gene: TRBJ2-7; d_gene: TRBD1; abundance: few; v_gene: TRBV20-1; CDR3nt: TGCAGTGCTAGTGACAGGGGGCCATCCTACGAGCAGTACTTC; CDR3aa: CSASDRGPSYEQYF
j_gene: TRBJ1-4; d_gene: .; abundance: few; v_gene: TRBV4-1; CDR3nt: TGCGCCAGCAGCCCCCAGATGGGGGGAACTAATGAAAAACTGTTTTTT; CDR3aa: CASSPQMGGTNEKLFF
j_gene: TRBJ2-5; d_gene: TRBD2; abundance: .; v_gene: TRBV20-1; CDR3nt: TGCAGTGCTAGAGGGGGACTAAAAGAGACCCAGTACTTC; CDR3aa: CSARGGLKETQYF
j_gene: TRBJ2-1; d_gene: .; abundance: .; v_gene: TRBV12-3/TRBV12-4; CDR3nt: TGTGCCAGCGCCGAACTTTCCCCACCAGCTGGGAAGCAGTTCTTC; CDR3aa: CASAELSPPAGKQFF
j_gene: TRBJ2-7; d_gene: TRBD1; abundance: .; v_gene: TRBV20-1; CDR3nt: TGCAGTGCTAGGGCAGCCGGGACAGCCTCGATCGAGCAGTACTTC; CDR3aa: CSARAAGTASIEQYF
j_gene: TRBJ2-3; d_gene: .; abundance: .; v_gene: TRBV7-3; CDR3nt: TGTGCCAGCAGCCCCGAGGGTGCGGGGTCGCAGTATTTT; CDR3aa: CASSPEGAGSQYF
j_gene: TRBJ2-1; d_gene: TRBD2; abundance: many; v_gene: TRBV27; CDR3nt: TGTGCCAGCAGTCCCTTCCCTGGCGGGAGCTCCTACAATGAGCAGTTCTTC; CDR3aa: CASSPFPGGSSYNEQFF
j_gene: TRBJ2-5; d_gene: .; abundance: few; v_gene: TRBV29-1; CDR3nt: TGCAGCGCCTTTCGAGAAGGGATTGTAGAGACCCAGTACTTC; CDR3aa: CSAFREGIVETQYF
j_gene: TRBJ1-5; d_gene: .; abundance: .; v_gene: TRBV12-3/TRBV12-4; CDR3nt: TGTGCCAGCAGTTTAGACGGCAGCTATAGCAATCAGCCCCAGCATTTT; CDR3aa: CASSLDGSYSNQPQHF
j_gene: TRBJ2-4; d_gene: TRBD2; abundance: few; v_gene: TRBV20-1; CDR3nt: TGCAGTGCTGCAAGTGGGCTAGCGGGGGGCTTCGCCAAAAACATTCAGTACTTC; CDR3aa: CSAASGLAGGFAKNIQYF